This TCR beta chain was recorded in a study of STAT3 mutations in large granular lymphocyte leukemia. Study outcomes and limitations: At least one immunodominant TCR beta clonotype appeared in every T-cell large granular lymphocyte leukemia patient.

Clones were read by immunoSEQ multiplex PCR, and TCRdb kept only the in-frame ones, dropping some. Of over 8,000 clones in the sample, roughly 89% are singletons; the top ten hold 70% to 90%. Comment on this clone: What it binds is unknown.

Germline V gene sequence: CDR1 KGHSH, CDR2 LQKENI. V trimming: 6 bases; J trimming: 3 bases; junction bases outside the gene matches: 5. The CDR3 is made up of 14 amino acids. The V gene is TRBV18, the J gene TRBJ1-1, with 9 bases matching TRBD1. Source material: peripheral blood mononuclear cells. This TCR was sampled from a man aged 80 or over with T-cell large granular lymphocyte leukemia. Some clones in this sample may be carry-over from other donors' samples. The DNA for the CDR3 is TGTGCCAGCTCGGGGACAGGGAGAGACACTGAAGCTTTCTTT. Amino acids: CASSGTGRDTEAFF.